This T cell receptor (beta chain) stems from a study of blood T cell repertoires in COVID-19. Overall study context: Some COVID-19 samples were acute and others convalescent; all came from the United States, Italy and Spain. PBMCs, B-cell-depleted T cells, or T cells provided the cDNA or gDNA that made up the material.

V dropped 4 bases and J dropped 2 bases, with 17 bases sitting between them. The CDR3 runs 16 residues. The germline gives CDR1 SNHLY, CDR2 FYNNEI. Original handling: Estimated nucleated cell counts came from reference gene primer amplification. The repertoire was sequenced with immunoSEQ multiplex PCR; TCRdb's copy has only in-frame clones and lacks some. That table supplies the V and J calls and clone size; D and trimming were determined from the DNA. The table includes hundreds of thousands of clones, about nine tenths detected once. Specimen: peripheral blood. This TCR came from a woman aged 25 to 39 with active or convalescent COVID-19. This chain joins TRBV2 and TRBJ1-2, with unresolved D. CDR3 loop: CASSAILRSGNYGYTF. CDR3 DNA: TGTGCCAGCAGTGCTATACTAAGGTCGGGAAACTATGGCTACACCTTC.